Given below is one T cell receptor beta chain in context. It lacks a known antigen. No much larger clonotype is one base removed from it; base qualities were not supplied. From each donor, a single peripheral blood sample of around 120 mL on average was drawn into heparinised tubes. Naive, central memory, regulatory and stem cell-like memory CD4+ T cells were sorted on a BD FACSAria II using a panel including CD45RO, CCR7, CD25, CD127, CD95 and CD27. Purity was above 95% for every sorted population. PBMCs were isolated right away by Lymphoprep density gradient centrifugation and were stained directly, without culture. So that batch effects would be minimized, each experiment stained and sorted samples in pairs, pairing one healthy donor with one patient. The sample belongs to a study of beta chain features in type 1 diabetes (dated by TCRdb to between 2018 and 2020). Background on the whole study: Mean age, gender distribution, total cell number and subset yield did not differ between patients and healthy donors. Across all samples, 107,917,701 sorted cells were examined, and cell number per subset correlated strongly with RNA yield. The study compared TCRB repertoires of sorted circulating CD4+ T cell subsets between recently diagnosed type 1 diabetes patients and matched healthy donors. Regulatory and stem cell-like memory subsets were isolated from only 8 patients and roughly eight healthy donors, whereas naive and central memory subsets came from all 30 or so donors.

What the research found in general, with its limitations: PCR may preferentially amplify shorter templates, but because patient and control samples were amplified and corrected together, any resulting skew would affect both groups equally. Type 1 diabetes patients showed a moderate but significant shortening of TCRB CDR3 length in all four CD4+ subsets. Sequencing cDNA rather than genomic DNA could over-represent highly expressing activated cells, although activation and CD3 levels did not differ between groups. Because the HLA sub-analyses included only small numbers of individuals, any influence of HLA type on TCRB rearrangement was left unresolved. Fewer insertions and more nucleotide deletions at VDJ recombination sites were observed in patients with type 1 diabetes, implying thymic rearrangement abnormalities. Naive, central memory and regulatory TCRB repertoires appeared to be more alike among patients than among healthy donors.

The entire isolated RNA was reverse transcribed using the High Capacity cDNA Reverse Transcription Kit, and thus expressed TCRB transcripts were sequenced. Naive, central memory and regulatory T cell samples underwent deep immunoSEQ sequencing, averaging about 3.5 million total reads per sample. Sorted cells were lysed in RLT buffer, and RNA was extracted using DNase-treated RNeasy Micro or Mini kits according to cell number. Each cell subset was processed separately to prevent cross-contamination, with patient and healthy donor samples processed together. The immunoSEQ multiplex PCR was used to amplify TCRB sequences from cDNA, yielding 87-bp fragments that span the CDR3 region. Sequencing of the amplicons was done on the Illumina HiSeq platform. Processing in the source paper ran as follows. Synthetic template baselines were used to correct PCR bias computationally, reads within Hamming distance 2 were collapsed, and singletons that could not be merged were discarded. Reads were aligned to IMGT to assign V, D and J genes, CDR3 length, and insertions or deletions at six rearrangement sites. Within each subset, clonotype counts were normalized to sorted cell number, and only after that were true diversity and Gini coefficients computed with the tcR R package. Repertoire sharing was quantified using the overlap coefficient calculated on TCRB nucleotide sequences. As stored in TCRdb, this immuneACCESS dataset retains in-frame rearrangements with V and J assigned. A fraction of the clones does not appear; measured against another copy, unresolved V genes explain less than half of the discrepancy, and the remainder lacks a known reason. That table supplies the V and J calls and clone size; D and trimming were determined from the DNA. Present in this sample are some 120,000 clones, 15% to 20% of which were seen just once. The top ten clones comprise 2% to 3% of the sample.

Trimming removed 5 bases from V and 12 bases from J; the gene matches leave 12 bases unexplained. CDR3 length: 14 amino acids, cysteine to phenylalanine. Solely the CDR3 DNA is kept, with 42 bases framed from the first base. CDR1 and CDR2 (SGHTA, FQGTGA) derive from the germline V gene. This TCR derives from a man aged 18 to 35 with type 1 diabetes. Recombination linked TRBV7-3 to TRBJ2-1; 8 of the junction bases match TRBD2. The sequencing input was central memory CD4+ T cells from blood. The DNA sequence reads TGTGCCAGCAGCGGGACCGGGACTAGAATCGGGCAGTTCTTC. This encodes CASSGTGTRIGQFF.